The 28 T cell receptor beta chains presented below share a single source sample, sequenced in a study of shared clonotypes between healthy human individuals. Profiling relied on immunoSEQ multiplex PCR, and the TCRdb table lists in-frame clones only, not all of them. The sample shows about 1 million clones, about 80% of them seen only once. The sequencing input was memory CD4+ T cells sorted from blood. Subset denoted: CD45RA-negative fraction. The receptors originated from a man aged 18 to 29 in good health.

The chain joins TRBV5-4 to TRBJ1-5; the D is unclear. Germline CDR1 and CDR2: SGHNT and YYREEE (reference sequence). V was cut by 2 bases and J by 9 bases, with 12 bases left in between. This CDR3 region has 13 residues. CDR3 nucleotides: TGTGCCAGCAGCTTATCTGAAAAAGGGCCCCAGCATTTT. As protein: CASSLSEKGPQHF.

This sequence joins TRBV7-9 and TRBJ2-1; D perhaps matches TRBD2 (8 bases). The CDR3 has 19 amino acids. Trimming pared 6 bases from V and 5 bases from J, leaving 29 bases between. Per the germline V gene, CDR1 is SEHNR and CDR2 is FQNEAQ (reference sequence). The CDR3 DNA follows: TGTGCCAGCAGTCCCGGTGGGAGCGGGGGTAGTACAGGGGACAATGAGCAGTTCTTC. Amino acid sequence: CASSPGGSGGSTGDNEQFF. Complete variable domain (other parts from reference TRBV7-9 and TRBJ2-1): DTGVSQNPRHKITKRGQNVTFRCDPISEHNRLYWYRQTLGQGPEFLTYFQNEAQLEKSRLLSDRFSAERPKGSFSTLEIQRTEQGDSAMYLCASSPGGSGGSTGDNEQFFGPGTRLTVL.

This clone showed up just once. This chain uses TRBV30 with TRBJ1-4; 7 bases line up with TRBD1. V was pared by 2 bases and J by 0 bases, with 6 bases of the junction left unmatched. Per the germline V gene, CDR1 is GTSNPN and CDR2 is SVGIG (reference sequence). CDR3 size: 16 residues. CDR3 sequence (DNA): TGTGCCTGGAGTCCGGGACAGATATCAACTAATGAAAAACTGTTTTTT. It yields the protein CAWSPGQISTNEKLFF.

This clone came up once. The CDR3 DNA follows: TGCGCCAGCAGCTTTTCAACTAATGAAAAACTGTTTTTT. It specifies CASSFSTNEKLFF. This chain connects TRBV5-1 to TRBJ1-4, with D unclear. The CDR3 is 13 residues long. Germline CDR1 reads SGHRS; CDR2 reads YFSETQ. V was cut by 2 bases and J by 0 bases, with 2 bases left in between.

This chain connects TRBV28 to TRBJ2-3, with 9 bases aligning to TRBD2. The V and J ends lost 5 bases and 2 bases, in that order; junction bases with no gene match: 11. The CDR3 runs to 17 residues. The germline CDR1 and CDR2 sequences are MDHEN and SYDVKM. As DNA, the CDR3 is TGTGCCAGCAGTCCCTTTAGCGGGGGAAGGACCACAGATACGCAGTATTTT. Its translation: CASSPFSGGRTTDTQYF.

The sample holds a few counts of this clone. The chain combines TRBV6-1 with TRBJ2-1; 7 positions agree with TRBD2. In germline, CDR1 is MNHNS, CDR2 SASEGT. The CDR3 extends over 15 amino acids. V shed 11 bases and J 6 bases; nucleotides not matched to a gene: 16. Here the CDR3 DNA reads TGTGCCTCCAGGCATGAGGCGGGGGTCCGCAATGAGCAGTTCTTC. Protein: CASRHEAGVRNEQFF.

V usage is TRBV6-1 and J usage is TRBJ1-4; tentatively, D is TRBD1 (5 bases). The CDR3 contains 15 residues. Between the trimmed V and J ends, which lost 0 bases and 8 bases, there was a span of 13 bases. The germline CDR1 and CDR2 sequences are MNHNS and SASEGT. For the CDR3, the DNA is TGTGCCAGCAGTGAAGCGGGGGGAACCGCCGAAAAACTGTTTTTT. Residues: CASSEAGGTAEKLFF.

The gene calls are TRBV2 and TRBJ1-1; D remains unclear. CDR1 and CDR2 (germline): SNHLY, FYNNEI. Trimming shortened V by 9 bases and J by 4 bases, and 24 bases separated the two germline ends. The CDR3 loop spans 16 amino acids. The CDR3 protein is CASETLGWQVGTEAFF. CDR3 coding DNA: TGTGCCAGTGAAACACTGGGGTGGCAGGTCGGCACTGAAGCTTTCTTT.

The V gene is TRBV2, the J gene TRBJ2-7; 8 bases fit TRBD1. Germline values: CDR1 SNHLY, CDR2 FYNNEI. This CDR3 has 14 residues. Losses at the gene ends were 6 bases for V and 2 bases for J; bases not matched to a gene: 6. The CDR3: CASSRDRTTYEQYF. The CDR3 nucleotides read TGTGCCAGCAGCCGGGACAGGACAACCTACGAGCAGTACTTC.

The genes are TRBV15 and TRBJ1-6; 8 bases map to TRBD1. Germline V lookup: CDR1 LNHNV, CDR2 YYDKDF (reference sequence). The CDR3 loop spans 16 amino acids. The junction had 8 bases not matched to a gene; V was cut back by 1 base and J by 9 bases. CDR3 residues: CATSRGRTGQGSPLHF. As DNA, the CDR3 is TGTGCCACCAGCAGAGGGCGGACAGGGCAGGGTTCACCCCTCCACTTT. The complete variable domain, with remaining parts taken from reference TRBV15 and TRBJ1-6, reads DAMVIQNPRYQVTQFGKPVTLSCSQTLNHNVMYWYQQKSSQAPKLLFHYYDKDFNNEADTPDNFQSRRPNTSFCFLDIRSPGLGDTAMYLCATSRGRTGQGSPLHFGNGTRLTVT.

This clone has only one observation. The chain has TRBV7-9 and TRBJ1-3; 8 positions match TRBD1. Germline CDR1 reads SEHNR; CDR2 reads FQNEAQ (reference sequence). The CDR3 sequence is 17 residues long. Losses at the gene ends were 1 base for V and 3 bases for J; bases not matched to a gene: 8. Written as DNA, the CDR3 is TGTGCCAGCAGCTTAGGGCAGGGGGCGTCGATTGGAAACACCATATATTTT. Its protein is CASSLGQGASIGNTIYF.

This clone appeared a few times. The rearrangement uses TRBV2 and TRBJ1-5, with D possibly TRBD1 on 5 matching bases. V dropped 4 bases and J dropped 9 bases, with 13 bases sitting between them. The CDR3 length is 13 residues. Germline CDR1 and CDR2: SNHLY and FYNNEI. The CDR3 coding sequence is TGTGCCAGCAGTGGCAGGGAAGGGACGCCCCAGCATTTT. Its translation: CASSGREGTPQHF.

The chain joins TRBV5-1 to TRBJ2-7, with 7 bases lining up with TRBD2. The CDR3 length is 15 residues. Germline V gene data show CDR1 as SGHRS and CDR2 as YFSETQ. The J segment lost 6 bases and the V segment lost 6 bases, leaving 15 bases of the junction unmatched. The CDR3 here is CASKGNSAGESEQYF. The CDR3 DNA is TGCGCCAGCAAGGGGAATAGCGCGGGGGAAAGCGAGCAGTACTTC.

The gene calls are TRBV11-3 and TRBJ2-1; D may correspond to TRBD1 or TRBD2 (6 bases each). The V end lost 2 bases, the J end lost 10 bases, and 12 bases lay between the germline ends. The germline gives CDR1 SGHNT, CDR2 YENEEA. This CDR3 has 13 residues. The CDR3 region has the DNA TGTGCCAGCAGCTTAAGGGGGGCGGGCGAGCAGTTCTTC. Translating gives CASSLRGAGEQFF.

Comments on this clone: The sample contains more than one DNA sequence encoding this CDR3. The J gene is TRBJ2-1, the V gene TRBV30, with 13 bases lining up with TRBD2. CDR3 length: 15 residues. Germline CDR1 and CDR2: GTSNPN and SVGIG (reference sequence). V was clipped by 5 bases and J by 2 bases; unmatched bases: 3. As DNA, the CDR3 is TGTGCCTGGCGACTAGCGGGAGGACCCTACAATGAGCAGTTCTTC. Protein sequence: CAWRLAGGPYNEQFF.

This rearrangement joins TRBV30 to TRBJ1-6; D not certain. Looked up from germline, CDR1 is GTSNPN and CDR2 is SVGIG (reference sequence). The V and J ends lost 0 bases and 10 bases respectively, with 10 bases between them. The CDR3 extends over 13 amino acids. Here the CDR3 DNA reads TGTGCCTGGAGTGTAGACCCTAGCTCACCCCTCCACTTT. Its translation: CAWSVDPSSPLHF.

Notes on this clone: Germline is not matched at one junction end, which may reflect a read error. The V and J genes are TRBV11-2 and TRBJ2-7; perhaps TRBD2 as D (5 bases). CDR3 length equals 13 residues. Germline V lookup: CDR1 SGHAT, CDR2 FQNNGV. The CDR3 loop reads CASSPGLLYKQYF. The CDR3 DNA reads TGTGCCAGCAGCCCTGGACTGCTCTACAAGCAGTACTTC.

The chain combines TRBV6-4 with TRBJ1-1, with unresolved D. CDR1 and CDR2 from the germline V gene are MRHNA and SNTAGT. V was clipped by 5 bases and J by 4 bases, with 8 bases between them. The CDR3 has 12 amino acids. The CDR3 nucleotides read TGTGCCAGCAGTTCCAGGCTCACTGAAGCTTTCTTT. This codes for CASSSRLTEAFF.

The rearrangement links TRBV5-1 to TRBJ2-3, with D maybe TRBD1 (5 bases). The CDR3 runs to 14 residues. The V end lost 5 bases, the J end lost 2 bases, and 12 bases lay between the germline ends. CDR1 is SGHRS and CDR2 is YFSETQ in the germline V gene. The CDR3 spells CASSSVGPTDTQYF. For the CDR3, the DNA is TGCGCCAGCAGTTCCGTGGGGCCCACAGATACGCAGTATTTT.

In DNA form, the CDR3 reads TGCGCCAGCATGGGGGGTGACTATGGCTACACCTTC. Translation gives CASMGGDYGYTF. The rearrangement joins TRBV10-2 to TRBJ1-2; tentatively, D is TRBD1 (5 bases). V was clipped by 7 bases and J by 3 bases, with 9 bases between them. This CDR3 comprises 12 residues. The germline gives CDR1 WSHSY, CDR2 SAAADI.

A note on this clone: A much larger clone differs from this one at a single base, so this may be a read error. This chain connects TRBV5-6 to TRBJ2-6; D is undetermined. Germline assignment: CDR1 SGHDT and CDR2 YYEEEE. The CDR3 has 16 residues. In DNA, the CDR3 is TGTGCCAGCAGCTTGGGAGGAGACTCTGGGACCAACGTCCTGACTTTC. Its translation: CASSLGGDSGTNVLTF.

The chain is built from TRBV29-1 and TRBJ1-4; 7 nucleotides align to TRBD1. V trimming: 7 bases; J trimming: 0 bases; junction bases outside the gene matches: 8. Germline V lookup: CDR1 SQVTM, CDR2 ANQGSEA. This CDR3 has 15 residues. CDR3 in DNA: TGCAGCGCGAAACAGGGGACCGCAACTAATGAAAAACTGTTTTTT. Translated: CSAKQGTATNEKLFF.

The chain carries TRBV6-6 and TRBJ2-5; the D gene is possibly TRBD2 (5 bases). The V end lost 6 bases, the J end lost 9 bases, and 17 bases lay between the germline ends. This CDR3 is 13 amino acids long. Germline CDR1 reads MNHNY; CDR2 reads SVGAGI (reference sequence). CDR3 region: CASRFTRDAAQYF. Written as DNA, the CDR3 is TGTGCCAGCAGATTTACCCGGGATGCGGCCCAGTACTTC.

The V call is TRBV6-1, the J call TRBJ2-5, with D possibly matching TRBD1 (6 bases). The CDR3 has 14 amino acids. CDR1 is MNHNS and CDR2 is SASEGT in the germline V gene. Trimming pared 0 bases from V and 9 bases from J, leaving 14 bases between. The DNA for the CDR3 is TGTGCCAGCAGTGAAGCCTCCCAGGGGTTGGCCCAGTACTTC. This gives the protein CASSEASQGLAQYF.

The rearrangement links TRBV6-4 to TRBJ1-5, with 8 bases matching TRBD1. The junction had 1 base not matched to a gene; V was cut back by 0 bases and J by 3 bases. Germline V gene lookup returns CDR1 MRHNA and CDR2 SNTAGT. The length of the CDR3 is 15 residues. Here the CDR3 reads CASSDSQGANQPQHF. The CDR3 nucleotides read TGTGCCAGCAGTGACTCGCAGGGGGCCAATCAGCCCCAGCATTTT.

The table lists this clone with a few counts. This chain uses TRBV19 with TRBJ1-5; tentative D call: TRBD1 (5 bases). The CDR3 length is 18 residues. Germline values: CDR1 LNHDA, CDR2 SQIVND (reference sequence). Trimming removed 7 bases from V and 0 bases from J, with 22 bases in between. The CDR3 coding sequence is TGTGCCAGTACCGTTATTAGGGGAGCAGGAGATAGCAATCAGCCCCAGCATTTT. Protein sequence: CASTVIRGAGDSNQPQHF. The variable domain in full, with the rest retrieved from reference TRBV19 and TRBJ1-5, is DGGITQSPKYLFRKEGQNVTLSCEQNLNHDAMYWYRQDPGQGLRLIYYSQIVNDFQKGDIAEGYSVSREKKESFPLTVTSAQKNPTAFYLCASTVIRGAGDSNQPQHFGDGTRLSIL.

Details on this clone: Within the sample, other DNA sequences also encode this same CDR3. CDR3 loop: CSVTGGTGNTIYF. In DNA, the CDR3 is TGCAGCGTGACAGGGGGCACCGGAAACACCATATATTTT. The chain combines TRBV29-1 with TRBJ1-3; 10 nucleotides match TRBD1. V shed 6 bases, J shed 4 bases, and the junction held 3 bases outside the gene matches. Germline-derived CDR1 and CDR2 are SQVTM and ANQGSEA. There are 13 residues in the CDR3.

V and J are TRBV18 and TRBJ1-1; 7 bases are a match to TRBD1. This CDR3 contains 13 residues. The V gene end was trimmed by 5 bases and the J gene end by 4 bases; junction bases not matched to a gene: 4. Germline lookup yields CDR1 KGHSH and CDR2 LQKENI. CDR3 amino acids: CASSSTGSTEAFF. Written as DNA, the CDR3 is TGTGCCAGCTCATCGACAGGGAGCACTGAAGCTTTCTTT.